This TCR beta chain was recovered during a study of neoadjuvant anti-PD-1 for oral cavity cancer. Overall study context: Most patients had three to four biweekly doses of 3 mg/kg nivolumab before resection. Patients without progression got a fourth dose around day 43.

CDR3 length equals 14 residues. Germline CDR1 reads WSHSY; CDR2 reads SAAADI. Trimming shortened V by 6 bases and J by 3 bases, and 11 bases separated the two germline ends. Patients had newly diagnosed, untreated stage II-IVA oral cavity squamous cell carcinoma. Patients had HPV-negative, locally advanced oral cavity squamous cell carcinoma. The method was immunoSEQ multiplex PCR; TCRdb's version includes in-frame clones alone and lacks a portion of them. The sample lists 15,000 or so clones, about 60% occurring once. The sample consisted of PBMCs, taken before nivolumab (anti-PD-1) treatment. This chain uses TRBV10-2 with TRBJ2-2; D is possibly TRBD2 (5 bases). This TCR was recovered from a person aged 35 to 85 with oral cavity squamous cell carcinoma. CDR3 DNA: TGCGCCAGCAGGGAGGCAGTGGACACCGGGGAGCTGTTTTTT. This translates into CASREAVDTGELFF.